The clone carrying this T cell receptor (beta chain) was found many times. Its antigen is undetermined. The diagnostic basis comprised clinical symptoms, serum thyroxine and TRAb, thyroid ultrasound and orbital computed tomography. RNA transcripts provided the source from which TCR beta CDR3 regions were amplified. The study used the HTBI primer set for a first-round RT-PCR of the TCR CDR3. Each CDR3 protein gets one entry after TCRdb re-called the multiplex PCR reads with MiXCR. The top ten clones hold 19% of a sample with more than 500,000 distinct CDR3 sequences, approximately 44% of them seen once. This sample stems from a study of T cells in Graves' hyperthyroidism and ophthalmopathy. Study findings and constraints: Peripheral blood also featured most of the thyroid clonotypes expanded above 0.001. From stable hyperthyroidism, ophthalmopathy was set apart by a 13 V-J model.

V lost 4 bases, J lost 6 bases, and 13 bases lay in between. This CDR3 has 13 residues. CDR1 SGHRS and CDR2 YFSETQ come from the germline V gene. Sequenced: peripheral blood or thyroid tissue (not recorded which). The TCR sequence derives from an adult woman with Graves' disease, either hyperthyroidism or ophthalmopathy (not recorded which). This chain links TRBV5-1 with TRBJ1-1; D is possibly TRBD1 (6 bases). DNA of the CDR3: TGCGCCAGCAGCCGGGGGCAGACTGCTGAAGCTTTCTTT. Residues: CASSRGQTAEAFF.